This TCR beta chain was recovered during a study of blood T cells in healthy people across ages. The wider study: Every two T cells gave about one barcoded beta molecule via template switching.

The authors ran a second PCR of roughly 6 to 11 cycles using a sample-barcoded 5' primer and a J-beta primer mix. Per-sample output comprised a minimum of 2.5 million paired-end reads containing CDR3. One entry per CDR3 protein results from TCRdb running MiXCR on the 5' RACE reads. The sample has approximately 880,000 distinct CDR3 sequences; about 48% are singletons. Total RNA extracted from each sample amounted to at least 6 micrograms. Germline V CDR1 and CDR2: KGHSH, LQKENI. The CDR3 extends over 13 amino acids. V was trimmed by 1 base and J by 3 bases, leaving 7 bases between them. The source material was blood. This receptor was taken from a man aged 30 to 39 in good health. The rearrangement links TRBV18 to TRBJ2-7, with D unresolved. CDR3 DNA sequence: TGTGCCAGCTCACCACAGGATGGCTACGAGCAGTACTTC. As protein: CASSPQDGYEQYF.